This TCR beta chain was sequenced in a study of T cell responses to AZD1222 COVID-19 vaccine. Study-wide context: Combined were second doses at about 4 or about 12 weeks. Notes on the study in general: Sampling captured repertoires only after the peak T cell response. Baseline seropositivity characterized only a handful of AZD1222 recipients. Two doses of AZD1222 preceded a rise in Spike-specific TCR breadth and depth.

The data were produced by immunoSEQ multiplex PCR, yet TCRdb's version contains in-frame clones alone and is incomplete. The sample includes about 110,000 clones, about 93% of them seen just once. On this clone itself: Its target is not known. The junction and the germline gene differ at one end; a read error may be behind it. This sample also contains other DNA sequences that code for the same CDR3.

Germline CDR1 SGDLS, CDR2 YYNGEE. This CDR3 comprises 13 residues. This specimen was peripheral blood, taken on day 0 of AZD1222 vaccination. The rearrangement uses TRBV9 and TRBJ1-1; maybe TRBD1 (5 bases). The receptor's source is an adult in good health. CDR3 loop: CASSSRGREGPEF. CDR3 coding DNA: TGTGCCAGCAGCTCGCGGGGGAGGGAGGGGCCCGAGTTT.